One T cell receptor (beta chain) is described in this entry. Its antigen specificity is not known. Qualities for individual bases were not recorded, and no much larger clone is one base off. Trimming leaves V shorter by 7 bases and J shorter by 5 bases, with the junction holding 12 bases beyond the gene matches. Taken from the germline V gene, the CDR1 and CDR2 loops are SQVTM and ANQGSEA. Including cysteine and phenylalanine, the CDR3 has 15 amino acids. Only the CDR3 DNA stays, 45 bases, in frame from base 1. The donors were healthy, HIV-negative adults with no recently reported acute infections or vaccinations. Every donor was a Caucasian adult living in Nashville, Tennessee, USA. For unsorted samples, some 87 million PBMCs were counted, and genomic DNA was extracted using the QIAamp DNA Blood Mini kit. Blood was obtained by leukapheresis, after which PBMCs were separated by Ficoll-Histopaque density gradient centrifugation and cryopreserved in liquid nitrogen vapor phase.

The data were obtained in a study of shared clonotypes between healthy human individuals (dated by TCRdb to about 2020). Context from the whole study: A few men and a couple of women, aged 18 to 49 years, made up the cohort. To estimate repertoire size and how much clonotypes are shared between individuals, the study performed deep sequencing of blood TCR repertoires from a few healthy adults. Different laboratories and diverse techniques were used to prepare libraries and sequence TCR repertoires, to increase sequencing depth and limit assay-specific biases. Per donor, leukapheresis produced somewhere between about 0.8 and 9.5 billion PBMCs. The full study reports these points: Only blood was sampled, and tissue TCR repertoires likely differ from those in blood. The small number of donors limited the genetic and exposure-history diversity represented. Based on pairwise subsampling, the degree of clonotype sharing among donors was expected to be affected by sequencing depth.

TCR CDR3 regions were amplified from genomic DNA by multiplex PCR using the deep immunoSEQ assay. For each cell subset, the extracted genomic DNA was distributed evenly across all wells of several immunoSEQ 96-well plates, and each plate served as one replicate. For unsorted PBMC, roughly 270 ng genomic DNA, equal to tens of thousands of T cell genomes, was loaded into each replicate PCR. Ten immunoSEQ deep assay plates were used to sequence unsorted PBMC genomic DNA. Purified libraries were measured with a Qubit 3.0 fluorometer, size-checked on a Bioanalyzer 2100, and measured again with the KAPA Library Quantification kit. Every immunoSEQ 96-well plate was sequenced on a dedicated single-read 150-cycle Illumina NextSeq 550 flow cell. The original pipeline was this. Because the immunoSEQ output held only junctional sequences and lacked quality scores, the filtering could not match the filtering applied to full-length reads. To assign V/J genes and CDR3, sequences were annotated against IMGT germline references using PyIR, a Python wrapper for IgBLAST v1.9. Reads were filtered out if the reads had weak V/J assignments (E-value above 1e-6), no CDR3, stop codons, out-of-frame junctions, or ambiguous translated residues. A V3J clonotype was defined by an identical inferred V gene, J gene, and CDR3 amino acid sequence. To compute the percentage overlap between repertoires, the number of shared unique clonotypes was divided by the size of the smaller repertoire. Richness of each repertoire was evaluated using RTK rarefaction, the Chao1 estimator, and Recon v2.1 estimates of unobserved clonotypes. TCRdb carries this immuneACCESS record with in-frame sequences only. Its versions omit some clonotypes, under half of them owing to an unresolved V gene in the studies checked, with the rest unexplained. That table gives V, J and clone size, and the DNA gave D and trimming. The sample yields 530,000 or so clones; roughly 85% were counted once. The ten largest clones take up approximately 12% of the sample.

The chain is assembled from TRBV29-1 and TRBJ2-2; the junction holds 8 bases that match TRBD2. The sample comprised PBMCs. The source of this sequence is a woman aged 40 to 50 in good health. Some clones in this sample may be carry-over from other donors' samples. The DNA reads as follows: TGCAGCGCCACAGGAGCGGGAGTAGGAACCGGGGAGCTGTTTTTT. Its protein product is CSATGAGVGTGELFF.